This entry is about one T cell receptor beta chain. TCRdb keeps only in-frame clones here, not all; method: immunoSEQ multiplex PCR. Of 25,000 to 35,000 clones in the sample, roughly 90% were seen once. Germline CDR1 MRHNA, CDR2 SNTAGT. Trimming took off 5 bases at V and 4 bases at J, with 11 bases between the two ends. The CDR3 totals 14 residues. This specimen belongs to a study of T cell responses to AZD1222 COVID-19 vaccine. This TCR was recovered from an adult in good health. The sample consisted of peripheral blood, taken on day 0 of AZD1222 vaccination. The gene calls are TRBV6-4 and TRBJ2-2; possibly TRBD1 for D (6 bases). The CDR3 loop is CASSQQGSTGELFF. CDR3 in DNA: TGTGCCAGCAGTCAACAGGGCAGCACCGGGGAGCTGTTTTTT.